This T cell receptor beta chain comes out of a study of cytomegalovirus exposure and HLA in healthy donors. About this clone: Its antigen remains unknown.

Study-level findings and limits: In a later analysis, specific HLA alleles were associated with under 20,000 TCR beta sequences at a 0.05 false discovery rate. Later analysis suggested links between common viral pathogens and several top significant clusters. Later analysis reportedly placed an Asian-associated ancestry cluster below the roughly 680-donor mean in N-insertions.

Primers: 60 Vbeta forward and 13 Jbeta reverse. Authors' data handling: Approximately 11 million of the roughly 77 million unique TCR beta chains counted in a later analysis were shared. Assay: immunoSEQ multiplex PCR; the TCRdb copy retains only in-frame clones and omits some. V, J and clone size derive from that table, while D and trimming were established from the DNA sequence. The table has approximately 200,000 clones, roughly 84% seen once; the top ten hold roughly 1.3%. Input material: PBMCs. The receptor's source is a human donor in good health.

As DNA, the CDR3 is TGTGCCAGCAGTCCCCTCGCTAGCGGGATCCGCGAGCAGTACTTC. Residues: CASSPLASGIREQYF. V and J are TRBV6-4 and TRBJ2-7; 9 bases map to TRBD2. The ends lost 5 bases at V and 6 bases at J; junction bases unmatched: 11. This CDR3 has 15 residues. Germline values: CDR1 MRHNA, CDR2 SNTAGT.